This T cell receptor (beta chain) stems from a study of cytomegalovirus exposure and HLA in healthy donors. Study-wide results and limits: Among TCR beta chains, those listed as cytomegalovirus-associated numbered some 170. In the roughly 120 validation repertoires, a later analysis found that first-cohort TCR clusters tended to co-occur.

The donors were part of the validation cohort, which consisted of roughly 110 subjects and was separate from the first cohort of hundreds of subjects. Germline CDR1 reads MNHNY; CDR2 reads SVGAGI (reference sequence). Deletions cut 5 bases from V and 0 bases from J, with 9 bases between. The CDR3 consists of 14 residues. TCRdb's copy holds only in-frame clones and misses some; the assay was immunoSEQ multiplex PCR. The data show 75,000 to 85,000 clones, approximately 90% seen once. In the case of this clone: The target antigen is unknown.

The chain combines TRBV6-6 with TRBJ2-3, with a possible D match to TRBD2 (6 bases). The receptor was derived from a man aged 25-40 years in good health and CMV-seronegative. Sequencing was performed on PBMCs. The CDR3 sequence is CASSQSGSTDTQYF. CDR3 in DNA: TGTGCCAGCAGTCAAAGCGGGAGCACAGATACGCAGTATTTT.